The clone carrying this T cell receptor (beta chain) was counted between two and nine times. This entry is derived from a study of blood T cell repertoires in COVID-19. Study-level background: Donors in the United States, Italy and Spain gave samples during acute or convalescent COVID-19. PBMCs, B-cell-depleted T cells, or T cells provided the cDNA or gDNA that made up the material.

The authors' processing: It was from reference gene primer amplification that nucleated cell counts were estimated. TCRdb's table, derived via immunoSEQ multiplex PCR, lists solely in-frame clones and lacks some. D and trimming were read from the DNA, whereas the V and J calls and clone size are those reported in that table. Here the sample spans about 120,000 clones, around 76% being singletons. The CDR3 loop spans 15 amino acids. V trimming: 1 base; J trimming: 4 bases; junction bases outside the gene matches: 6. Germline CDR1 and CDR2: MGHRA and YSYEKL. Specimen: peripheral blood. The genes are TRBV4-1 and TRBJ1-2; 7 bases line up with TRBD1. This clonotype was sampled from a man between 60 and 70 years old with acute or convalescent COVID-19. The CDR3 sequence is CASSQVGGGPYGYTF. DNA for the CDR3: TGCGCCAGCAGCCAAGTCGGAGGGGGCCCCTATGGCTACACCTTC.